Each of the 7 T cell receptor beta chains below was sequenced from the same sample in a study of shared clonotypes between healthy human individuals. Sequencing used immunoSEQ multiplex PCR; TCRdb keeps in-frame clones, though not all of them. The data contain millions of clones, approximately 94% of them seen just once; the ten biggest clones take up 1.5% to 2%. Naive CD8 cells comprised CD45RO-negative, CCR7-positively selected cells, excluding terminally differentiated effector memory CD45RA+ cells. What was sequenced was naive CD8+ T cells from PBMCs. Receptors originate from a man between 18 and 35 years old in good health. Some clones in this sample may be carry-over from other donors' samples.

This clone has more than one count but fewer than ten. The chain is built from TRBV7-9 and TRBJ1-1; D is unclear. The V gene's germline CDR1 is SEHNR and CDR2 FQNEAQ (reference sequence). The CDR3 runs to 16 residues. V was cut by 7 bases and J by 1 base, with 19 bases left in between. The CDR3 protein is CASIPISPTRNTEAFF. The CDR3, as DNA: TGTGCCAGCATCCCCATTTCCCCGACGAGGAACACTGAAGCTTTCTTT. Drawing the rest from reference TRBV7-9 and TRBJ1-1, the complete variable domain is DTGVSQNPRHKITKRGQNVTFRCDPISEHNRLYWYRQTLGQGPEFLTYFQNEAQLEKSRLLSDRFSAERPKGSFSTLEIQRTEQGDSAMYLCASIPISPTRNTEAFFGQGTRLTVV.

The V call is TRBV5-1, the J call TRBJ1-1, with TRBD1 matching over 7 bases. The CDR3 is 13 residues long. The germline gives CDR1 SGHRS, CDR2 YFSETQ. With 6 bases clipped from V and 4 bases from J, the junction kept 6 bases outside the gene matches. The CDR3 sequence is CASTKTGATEAFF. CDR3 nucleotide sequence: TGCGCCAGCACAAAAACAGGGGCCACTGAAGCTTTCTTT.

This clone was detected only a few times. The chain has TRBV30 and TRBJ2-1, with D perhaps matching TRBD2 (6 bases). Trimming left V 6 bases short and J 10 bases short, with 22 bases between. There are 14 residues in the CDR3. Germline values: CDR1 GTSNPN, CDR2 SVGIG (reference sequence). The CDR3 DNA follows: TGTGCCTGCTCGGGGGATATTAGCGTATGGGAGCAGTTCTTC. This gives the protein CACSGDISVWEQFF.

This chain links TRBV4-1 with TRBJ2-3; D is perhaps TRBD1 (6 bases). V lost 5 bases, J lost 2 bases, and 11 bases lay in between. Germline lookup yields CDR1 MGHRA and CDR2 YSYEKL. CDR3 length: 14 residues. The CDR3 reads CASSGRTATDTQYF. CDR3 DNA sequence: TGCGCCAGCAGCGGACGGACAGCCACAGATACGCAGTATTTT.

The chain combines TRBV29-1 with TRBJ1-2, with D perhaps matching TRBD1 (6 bases). This CDR3 is built from 16 residues. CDR1 is SQVTM and CDR2 is ANQGSEA in the germline V gene. V was trimmed by 5 bases and J by 4 bases, leaving 23 bases between them. The CDR3 DNA follows: TGCAGCGTTCTGCATCCCACAGGGCAGGGCGGCTATGGCTACACCTTC. This codes for CSVLHPTGQGGYGYTF. The variable domain in full, with the rest retrieved from reference TRBV29-1 and TRBJ1-2, is SAVISQKPSRDICQRGTSLTIQCQVDSQVTMMFWYRQQPGQSLTLIATANQGSEATYESGFVIDKFPISRPNLTFSTLTVSNMSPEDSSIYLCSVLHPTGQGGYGYTFGSGTRLTVV.

Of note for this clone: The identical CDR3 is also encoded by other nucleotide sequences in the sample. The V gene is TRBV15, the J gene TRBJ2-7; D tentatively fits TRBD1 or TRBD2 (5 bases each). V gave up 3 bases and J gave up 0 bases, with 9 bases separating them. Germline V gene sequence: CDR1 LNHNV, CDR2 YYDKDF (reference sequence). This CDR3 has 14 residues. CDR3 in DNA: TGTGCCACCAGCAGCGGGACCGGCTCCTACGAGCAGTACTTC. Amino acid sequence: CATSSGTGSYEQYF. Using reference TRBV15 and TRBJ2-7 for the parts outside the CDR3, the full variable domain is DAMVIQNPRYQVTQFGKPVTLSCSQTLNHNVMYWYQQKSSQAPKLLFHYYDKDFNNEADTPDNFQSRRPNTSFCFLDIRSPGLGDTAMYLCATSSGTGSYEQYFGPGTRLTVT.

This chain connects TRBV19 to TRBJ1-5; 9 bases are a match to TRBD1. J lost 5 bases, V lost 4 bases, and 6 bases had no gene match. CDR1 LNHDA and CDR2 SQIVND come from the germline V gene (reference sequence). The length of the CDR3 is 15 residues. CDR3 coding DNA: TGTGCCAGTAGTAATCCGGGACAGGGATATCAGCCCCAGCATTTT. This gives the protein CASSNPGQGYQPQHF. The entire variable domain, with the rest obtained from reference TRBV19 and TRBJ1-5, is as follows: DGGITQSPKYLFRKEGQNVTLSCEQNLNHDAMYWYRQDPGQGLRLIYYSQIVNDFQKGDIAEGYSVSREKKESFPLTVTSAQKNPTAFYLCASSNPGQGYQPQHFGDGTRLSIL.